This passage covers 9 T cell receptor beta chains from one sample sequenced in a study of blood T cell repertoires in COVID-19. Repertoires were generated with immunoSEQ multiplex PCR, while TCRdb's copy carries only in-frame clones and drops some. The sample has roughly 260,000 clones, about 87% seen once; the top ten hold 2.3%. Sequenced material: peripheral blood. These receptors originate from a woman between 50 and 59 years old with acute or convalescent COVID-19.

This clone appeared once. The chain employs TRBV11-2 and TRBJ1-2; D is perhaps TRBD1 (6 bases). CDR1 and CDR2 (germline): SGHAT, FQNNGV. The CDR3 contains 16 residues. The germline V and J ends were trimmed by 5 bases and 2 bases, with 18 bases remaining between them. CDR3: CASSPVGGGPNYGYTF. The CDR3 DNA reads TGTGCCAGCAGCCCAGTGGGAGGGGGGCCGAACTATGGCTACACCTTC.

The J gene is TRBJ2-1, the V gene TRBV5-4; TRBD2 matches 10 bases. From germline, CDR1 is SGHNT and CDR2 YYREEE (reference sequence). After removal of 4 bases from V and 6 bases from J, the junction contained 10 bases not matched to a gene. CDR3 length: 16 residues. CDR3 in DNA: TGTGCCAGCAGCCCGGGGAGCGGGAGGGTTAGCAATGAGCAGTTCTTC. Amino acid sequence: CASSPGSGRVSNEQFF.

The chain recombines TRBV19 with TRBJ2-5; a weak D match, TRBD2 (7 bases). The CDR3 has 14 amino acids. Germline V gene lookup returns CDR1 LNHDA and CDR2 SQIVND (reference sequence). Trimming cost V 0 bases and J 4 bases, with 9 bases left between them. The CDR3 is CASSIDGGPETQYF. The CDR3 DNA sequence: TGTGCCAGTAGTATAGACGGGGGGCCAGAGACCCAGTACTTC.

The V gene is TRBV12-5, the J gene TRBJ1-2; D possibly corresponds to TRBD1 (6 bases). Germline assignment: CDR1 LGHNT and CDR2 FRNRAP. V lost 6 bases to trimming and J lost 0 bases, with 14 bases between them. The CDR3 sequence is 15 residues long. DNA for the CDR3: TGTGCTAGTGGACCACGGGACACCCCTAACTATGGCTACACCTTC. Protein product: CASGPRDTPNYGYTF.

This clone was seen a few times. The V gene is TRBV4-1, the J gene TRBJ2-7; a possible D gene is TRBD2 (5 bases). Between the trimmed V and J ends, which lost 0 bases and 0 bases, there was a span of 12 bases. Looked up from germline, CDR1 is MGHRA and CDR2 is YSYEKL. The CDR3 has 16 amino acids. CDR3 protein: CASSQDLYGSSYEQYF. DNA for the CDR3: TGCGCCAGCAGCCAAGATTTGTATGGGAGCTCCTACGAGCAGTACTTC.

This clone occurred once. The rearrangement links TRBV30 to TRBJ1-1; no clear D gene. This CDR3 is 11 amino acids long. Germline assignment: CDR1 GTSNPN and CDR2 SVGIG (reference sequence). Trimming cost V 3 bases and J 8 bases, with 10 bases left between them. The DNA of the CDR3 is TGTGCCTGGAGAAGAACAGTAGAAGCTTTCTTT. Its protein product is CAWRRTVEAFF.

The V gene is TRBV7-2, the J gene TRBJ1-2; TRBD1 matches 9 bases. This CDR3 has 13 amino acids. CDR1 and CDR2 (germline): SGHTA, FQGNSA. V lost 6 bases to trimming and J lost 8 bases; unmatched junction nucleotides: 7. The CDR3 region has the DNA TGTGCCAGCAGAAAACAGGGGGCGCGGGGCTACACCTTC. Translation gives CASRKQGARGYTF.

The chain uses TRBV5-1 and TRBJ2-1; D is possibly TRBD1 (6 bases). CDR3 length equals 14 residues. The V end lost 5 bases, the J end lost 7 bases, and 16 bases lay between the germline ends. Germline lookup yields CDR1 SGHRS and CDR2 YFSETQ. The CDR3 reads CASRSWGPGNEQFF. CDR3 coding DNA: TGCGCCAGCAGGTCTTGGGGGCCGGGTAATGAGCAGTTCTTC.

This chain connects TRBV27 to TRBJ1-6; 9 bases are a match to TRBD1. CDR1 MNHEY and CDR2 SMNVEV come from the germline V gene (reference sequence). The CDR3 runs 15 residues. The CDR3 region is CVSTAGTGNNSPLHF. The CDR3 DNA is TGTGTGTCTACCGCCGGGACAGGGAATAATTCACCCCTCCACTTT.